These 8 T cell receptor beta chains originate from one sample sequenced in a study of blood T cell repertoires in COVID-19. Assay: immunoSEQ multiplex PCR; the TCRdb copy retains only in-frame clones and omits some. The sample consists of some 26,000 clones, about 83% of them appearing once. Sequenced material: peripheral blood. These receptors were obtained from a man in his 70s with acute or convalescent COVID-19.

The chain recombines TRBV19 with TRBJ1-1; TRBD1 agrees at 9 bases. In germline, CDR1 is LNHDA, CDR2 SQIVND (reference sequence). The CDR3 is 14 residues long. V was pared by 3 bases and J by 4 bases, with 3 bases of the junction left unmatched. Here the CDR3 DNA reads TGTGCCAGTAGTATGGGACAGGGCGGCACTGAAGCTTTCTTT. Encoded protein: CASSMGQGGTEAFF. Using reference TRBV19 and TRBJ1-1 for the parts outside the CDR3, the full variable domain is DGGITQSPKYLFRKEGQNVTLSCEQNLNHDAMYWYRQDPGQGLRLIYYSQIVNDFQKGDIAEGYSVSREKKESFPLTVTSAQKNPTAFYLCASSMGQGGTEAFFGQGTRLTVV.

The chain carries TRBV5-1 and TRBJ1-2; 12 bases are a match to TRBD1. The germline V gene has CDR1 SGHRS and CDR2 YFSETQ. The ends lost 2 bases at V and 7 bases at J; junction bases unmatched: 6. The CDR3 is made up of 15 amino acids. The CDR3 DNA reads as TGCGCCAGCAGCTTCGGGACAGGGGGCAACAGTGGCTACACCTTC. Its protein is CASSFGTGGNSGYTF. Combining the CDR3 with reference TRBV5-1 and TRBJ1-2 gives the whole variable domain KAGVTQTPRYLIKTRGQQVTLSCSPISGHRSVSWYQQTPGQGLQFLFEYFSETQRNKGNFPGRFSGRQFSNSRSEMNVSTLELGDSALYLCASSFGTGGNSGYTFGSGTRLTVV.

The chain carries TRBV6-2 or TRBV6-3 and TRBJ1-1; D gene uncertain. The CDR3 spans 16 residues. The germline V and J ends were trimmed by 2 bases and 5 bases, with 18 bases remaining between them. CDR1 is MNHEY and CDR2 is SVGEGT in the germline V gene. The CDR3 here is CASSYGLLAAGTEAFF. CDR3 in DNA: TGTGCCAGCAGTTACGGGTTATTAGCGGCGGGGACTGAAGCTTTCTTT.

This chain uses TRBV28 with TRBJ2-7; TRBD2 might be the D (10 bases). The CDR3 runs to 21 residues. Per germline, CDR1 MDHEN and CDR2 SYDVKM. Trimming removed 3 bases from V and 2 bases from J, with 32 bases in between. CDR3 sequence (DNA): TGTGCCAGCAGTTTGGGACAGGGCATGGGCCAGCGGGAGGGTAGCGCCTACGAGCAGTACTTC. It translates to CASSLGQGMGQREGSAYEQYF. Using reference TRBV28 and TRBJ2-7 for the parts outside the CDR3, the full variable domain is DVKVTQSSRYLVKRTGEKVFLECVQDMDHENMFWYRQDPGLGLRLIYFSYDVKMKEKGDIPEGYSVSREKKERFSLILESASTNQTSMYLCASSLGQGMGQREGSAYEQYFGPGTRLTVT.

This chain joins TRBV4-3 and TRBJ1-1; no definite D call. The V end was cut by 3 bases, the J end by 1 base, with 12 bases between. Germline CDR1 LGHNA, CDR2 YSLEER. This CDR3 has 15 amino acids. The CDR3 bases are TGCGCCAGCAGCCAGAGTATGGCGGGGAACACTGAAGCTTTCTTT. Its translation is CASSQSMAGNTEAFF.

This clone was found a few times. The J gene is TRBJ1-1, the V gene TRBV2, with a possible D match to TRBD1 (5 bases). The CDR3 has 14 residues. Germline CDR1 SNHLY, CDR2 FYNNEI. V was trimmed by 7 bases and J by 2 bases, leaving 14 bases between them. Here the CDR3 DNA reads TGTGCCAGCATGAGGACCAGGGATAACACTGAAGCTTTCTTT. Its translation is CASMRTRDNTEAFF.

This clone was seen only a few times. The chain joins TRBV28 to TRBJ2-7, with 8 bases fitting TRBD2. The germline gives CDR1 MDHEN, CDR2 SYDVKM. The CDR3 runs to 16 residues. With 4 bases clipped from V and 4 bases from J, the junction kept 12 bases outside the gene matches. The chain's CDR3 is CASSSGIGGRWYEQYF. The DNA of the CDR3 is TGTGCCAGCAGTTCGGGCATTGGCGGGAGGTGGTACGAGCAGTACTTC.

The chain carries TRBV6-1 and TRBJ2-7; no firm D call. The CDR3 is made up of 15 amino acids. The V and J ends lost 3 bases and 0 bases respectively, with 12 bases between them. The germline CDR1 and CDR2 sequences are MNHNS and SASEGT. The CDR3 reads CASSDRARSSYEQYF. The DNA of the CDR3 is TGTGCCAGCAGTGATCGAGCCCGAAGCTCCTACGAGCAGTACTTC.